Following are 27 T cell receptor beta chains from one sample sequenced in a study of CD8 T cells in Susac syndrome. The authors reverse transcribed 0.5 to 1 ug RNA with random hexamers. TCRdb ran MiXCR on the immunoSEQ multiplex PCR reads and lists one entry per CDR3 protein. The sample lists 150,000 to 200,000 distinct CDR3 sequences, roughly 96% occurring once. Specimen: CD8+ T cells from PBMCs. The receptors come from a human donor with multiple sclerosis.

This clonotype was seen a handful of times. The chain recombines TRBV27 with TRBJ2-7; D remains unclear. CDR1 and CDR2 (germline): MNHEY, SMNVEV (reference sequence). V was shortened by 0 bases and J by 6 bases, with 6 bases between the two germline ends. This CDR3 is built from 12 residues. CDR3 bases: TGTGCCAGCAGTTTATCTAGAGGCGAGCAGTACTTC. It encodes CASSLSRGEQYF.

This clonotype was seen only a few times. The V call is TRBV14, the J call TRBJ1-2; D possibly corresponds to TRBD1 (5 bases). Germline V gene data show CDR1 as SGHDN and CDR2 as FVKESK. The V gene lost 3 bases and the J gene lost 1 base, with 12 bases spanning the gap. The CDR3 sequence is 15 residues long. CDR3 amino acids: CASSQGGRYNYGYTF. The CDR3 DNA is TGTGCCAGCAGCCAGGGGGGGAGATATAACTATGGCTACACCTTC. Together with reference TRBV14 and TRBJ1-2, the CDR3 gives the full variable domain: EAGVTQFPSHSVIEKGQTVTLRCDPISGHDNLYWYRRVMGKEIKFLLHFVKESKQDESGMPNNRFLAERTGGTYSTLKVQPAELEDSGVYFCASSQGGRYNYGYTFGSGTRLTVV.

This rearrangement joins TRBV29-1 to TRBJ1-1; D gene unclear. V shed 5 bases and J shed 4 bases, with 8 bases lying between them. Germline V gene lookup returns CDR1 SQVTM and CDR2 ANQGSEA. The length of the CDR3 is 11 residues. The CDR3 nucleotides read TGCAGCGTTCCGTGGGGCACTGAAGCTTTCTTT. Protein: CSVPWGTEAFF.

The V call is TRBV23-1, the J call TRBJ1-2, with 9 bases lining up with TRBD1. TRBV23-1 falls under the ORF class, with uncertain function. The CDR3 has 16 amino acids. J lost 8 bases, V lost 2 bases, and 12 bases had no gene match. In DNA, the CDR3 is TGCGCCAGCAGTCAAGGCCGAAAACAGGGGGCTGGAGGCTACACCTTC. It yields the protein CASSQGRKQGAGGYTF.

The gene calls are TRBV2 and TRBJ2-7; 9 positions agree with TRBD2. This CDR3 spans 15 amino acids. Trimming removed 9 bases from V and 1 base from J; junction bases left unmatched: 10. Germline CDR1 is SNHLY and CDR2 is FYNNEI. The CDR3 here is CAREKGLAQSYEQYF. The CDR3 DNA is TGTGCCAGAGAGAAGGGACTAGCCCAATCCTACGAGCAGTACTTC. The whole variable domain, remainder taken from reference TRBV2 and TRBJ2-7, is EPEVTQTPSHQVTQMGQEVILRCVPISNHLYFYWYRQILGQKVEFLVSFYNNEISEKSEIFDDQFSVERPDGSNFTLKIRSTKLEDSAMYFCAREKGLAQSYEQYFGPGTRLTVT.

This sequence joins TRBV9 and TRBJ2-3, with a tentative D call TRBD2 (6 bases). This CDR3 region has 14 residues. V was clipped by 1 base and J by 5 bases, with 11 bases between them. From germline, CDR1 is SGDLS and CDR2 YYNGEE. The CDR3 loop reads CASSVSSDLDTQYF. For the CDR3, the DNA is TGTGCCAGCAGCGTATCTAGCGACTTAGATACGCAGTATTTT.

The chain is built from TRBV15 and TRBJ2-7; D uncertain. Trimming cost V 0 bases and J 0 bases, with 9 bases left between them. The CDR3 covers 15 residues. CDR1 is LNHNV and CDR2 is YYDKDF in the germline V gene (reference sequence). The chain's CDR3 is CATSREQKPSYEQYF. DNA of the CDR3: TGTGCCACCAGCAGAGAACAGAAACCCTCCTACGAGCAGTACTTC.

This clonotype was found once. The chain couples TRBV4-1 to TRBJ2-3; D not resolved. The CDR3 has 15 residues. Germline loops: CDR1 MGHRA, CDR2 YSYEKL. The V gene lost 1 base and the J gene lost 6 bases, with 14 bases spanning the gap. CDR3 sequence: CASSQGIRSVDTQYF. CDR3 bases: TGCGCCAGCAGCCAAGGGATTAGGTCGGTCGATACGCAGTATTTT.

The chain is built from TRBV6-6 and TRBJ1-5; D gene ambiguous. The germline gives CDR1 MNHNY, CDR2 SVGAGI (reference sequence). Trimming left V 1 base short and J 8 bases short, with 9 bases between. The CDR3 loop spans 13 amino acids. The CDR3 DNA reads TGTGCCAGCAGTTACTTGGGATTCGAGCCCCAGCATTTT. Translated, it gives CASSYLGFEPQHF.

The chain employs TRBV29-1 and TRBJ1-1, with TRBD1 matching 7 bases. Germline V gene lookup returns CDR1 SQVTM and CDR2 ANQGSEA. This CDR3 spans 15 amino acids. Germline trimming cut 6 bases from V and 1 base from J; bases unmatched to any gene: 11. The chain's CDR3 is CSVRKLTGANTEAFF. Written as DNA, the CDR3 is TGCAGCGTACGGAAGCTTACAGGGGCGAACACTGAAGCTTTCTTT.

This clonotype was recorded once. CDR3 amino acids: CSAPTEGTGEKSSYNSPLHF. The DNA of the CDR3 is TGCAGTGCTCCTACCGAGGGAACAGGGGAGAAAAGCTCCTATAATTCACCCCTCCACTTT. The V call is TRBV20-1, the J call TRBJ1-6; TRBD1 agrees at 7 bases. Trimming cost V 5 bases and J 0 bases; bases outside gene matches: 19. The CDR3 is made up of 20 amino acids. CDR1 is DFQATT and CDR2 is SNEGSKA in the germline V gene (reference sequence).

The rearrangement links TRBV29-1 to TRBJ2-2, with a possible D match to TRBD1 (6 bases). The CDR3 contains 12 residues. Germline V gene sequence: CDR1 SQVTM, CDR2 ANQGSEA. The V end was cut by 4 bases, the J end by 3 bases, with 6 bases between. CDR3 sequence (DNA): TGCAGCGTTGCAGGGGACACCGGGGAGCTGTTTTTT. This codes for CSVAGDTGELFF.

This clonotype was detected only once. The gene calls are TRBV9 and TRBJ2-1; D could derive from TRBD1 or TRBD2 (5 bases each). The CDR3 is 15 amino acids. Germline CDR1 is SGDLS and CDR2 is YYNGEE. The V and J ends lost 0 bases and 7 bases respectively, with 14 bases between them. The CDR3 loop is CASSVVAEGRNEQFF. The DNA for the CDR3 is TGTGCCAGCAGCGTAGTGGCAGAGGGGAGAAATGAGCAGTTCTTC.

The chain recombines TRBV15 with TRBJ1-1; maybe TRBD1 (5 bases). Germline CDR1 reads LNHNV; CDR2 reads YYDKDF (reference sequence). V gave up 7 bases and J gave up 0 bases, with 12 bases separating them. The CDR3 has 14 amino acids. CDR3 nucleotides: TGTGCCACCACTCCATGGGGGGTGAACACTGAAGCTTTCTTT. Translating it yields CATTPWGVNTEAFF.

V and J are TRBV29-1 and TRBJ2-2, with 8 positions matching TRBD2. The CDR3 has 16 residues. Germline V CDR1 and CDR2: SQVTM, ANQGSEA. V was pared by 6 bases and J by 9 bases, with 18 bases of the junction left unmatched. The CDR3 coding sequence is TGCAGCGTCGGGCTACAAGCGGGAGCAGGTCCCCGGGAGCTGTTTTTT. This encodes CSVGLQAGAGPRELFF.

J is TRBJ2-1 and V is TRBV4-1; no firm D call. V was pared by 4 bases and J by 10 bases, with 23 bases between. Germline lookup yields CDR1 MGHRA and CDR2 YSYEKL. The CDR3 contains 16 residues. The CDR3 coding sequence is TGCGCCAGCAGCCGCCTCATCCACCCCTACTCCTTAGAGCAGTTCTTC. Protein sequence: CASSRLIHPYSLEQFF.

The chain couples TRBV29-1 to TRBJ2-7, with D possibly matching TRBD2 (7 bases). Germline CDR1 reads SQVTM; CDR2 reads ANQGSEA. This CDR3 region has 14 residues. Trimming removed 4 bases from V and 0 bases from J, with 13 bases in between. CDR3 region: CSVGGGTLSYEQYF. The CDR3 nucleotides read TGCAGCGTTGGGGGAGGGACACTCTCCTACGAGCAGTACTTC.

The gene calls are TRBV2 and TRBJ2-1, with 7 bases lining up with TRBD2. The CDR3 has 12 residues. From germline, CDR1 is SNHLY and CDR2 FYNNEI. V gave up 7 bases and J gave up 5 bases; unmatched junction bases: 2. CDR3 nucleotides: TGTGCCAGCATACTAGCGAACAATGAGCAGTTCTTC. This encodes CASILANNEQFF.

In nucleotides, the CDR3 is TGTGCCAGCAGTTTAGGGACTAGCGGGAGTAGCTCCTACGAGCAGTACTTC. It yields the protein CASSLGTSGSSSYEQYF. This rearrangement joins TRBV28 to TRBJ2-7; TRBD2 matches 14 bases. V gave up 2 bases and J gave up 0 bases; unmatched junction bases: 3. Germline assignment: CDR1 MDHEN and CDR2 SYDVKM. The CDR3 spans 17 residues. Full variable domain (rest looked up from reference TRBV28 and TRBJ2-7): DVKVTQSSRYLVKRTGEKVFLECVQDMDHENMFWYRQDPGLGLRLIYFSYDVKMKEKGDIPEGYSVSREKKERFSLILESASTNQTSMYLCASSLGTSGSSSYEQYFGPGTRLTVT.

The rearrangement links TRBV4-2 to TRBJ2-3; 7 nucleotides align to TRBD2. Germline V lookup: CDR1 LGHNA, CDR2 YNFKEQ. The CDR3 spans 20 residues. The junction had 25 bases not matched to a gene; V was cut back by 6 bases and J by 4 bases. The CDR3 coding sequence is TGTGCCAGCAGGTACACCCCATCAGCATCCGGACTAGTTGGCTCAGATACGCAGTATTTT. Translation gives CASRYTPSASGLVGSDTQYF.

The chain carries TRBV7-9 and TRBJ2-1; 7 positions match TRBD1. With V trimmed by 5 bases and J by 0 bases, 4 bases remained unmatched. This CDR3 region has 15 residues. CDR1 is SEHNR and CDR2 is FQNEAQ in the germline V gene (reference sequence). This CDR3 is CASSGDRVSYNEQFF. CDR3 DNA: TGTGCCAGCAGCGGAGACAGGGTCTCCTACAATGAGCAGTTCTTC.

The chain employs TRBV7-2 and TRBJ1-2, with 11 bases matching TRBD1. The CDR3 spans 16 residues. Looked up from germline, CDR1 is SGHTA and CDR2 is FQGNSA. Germline trimming cut 4 bases from V and 7 bases from J; bases unmatched to any gene: 11. The CDR3 DNA sequence: TGTGCCAGCAGCTCGGGGCCCGGACAGGGGGCGATTGGCTACACCTTC. Translation gives CASSSGPGQGAIGYTF.

This chain connects TRBV20-1 to TRBJ2-7; 9 bases are a match to TRBD1. Trimming took 1 base from V and 7 from J; bases not matched to a gene: 5. This CDR3 region has 13 residues. CDR1 and CDR2 from the germline V gene are DFQATT and SNEGSKA (reference sequence). DNA of the CDR3: TGCAGTGCTAGAGGTGGGACAGGGCTGGAGCAGTACTTC. This encodes CSARGGTGLEQYF.

This chain joins TRBV9 and TRBJ2-7; a possible D gene is TRBD1 (5 bases). V was trimmed by 0 bases and J by 2 bases, leaving 12 bases between them. Germline CDR1 SGDLS, CDR2 YYNGEE. This CDR3 is built from 15 residues. This CDR3 is CASSVGDAGTYEQYF. The CDR3, as DNA: TGTGCCAGCAGCGTAGGGGATGCAGGGACCTACGAGCAGTACTTC.

J is TRBJ2-5 and V is TRBV12-3 or TRBV12-4, with 9 bases identical to TRBD1. V gave up 5 bases and J gave up 5 bases; unmatched junction bases: 6. This CDR3 has 14 amino acids. The DNA for the CDR3 is TGTGCCAGCAGTGCGGGACAGGGTGGCGAGACCCAGTACTTC. Its translation is CASSAGQGGETQYF.

This clonotype showed up just a few times. The V gene is TRBV3-1, the J gene TRBJ2-1; the D gene could be TRBD1 or TRBD2 (5 bases each). CDR3 size: 16 residues. V was pared by 0 bases and J by 0 bases, with 9 bases between. Germline V gene data show CDR1 as LGHDT and CDR2 as YNNKEL (reference sequence). The CDR3 protein is CASSQDSGPSYNEQFF. In nucleotides, the CDR3 is TGTGCCAGCAGCCAAGATTCGGGGCCCTCCTACAATGAGCAGTTCTTC.

This rearrangement joins TRBV12-3 or TRBV12-4 to TRBJ1-5; 11 nucleotides align to TRBD1. This CDR3 comprises 13 residues. J lost 6 bases, V lost 6 bases, and 1 base had no gene match. This chain's CDR3 is CASSGQGAQPQHF. The DNA for the CDR3 is TGTGCCAGCAGCGGACAGGGGGCTCAGCCCCAGCATTTT.